This passage covers 23 T cell receptor beta chains from one sample sequenced in a study of T cell repertoires in cytomegalovirus infection. MiXCR, run by TCRdb on the reads, gives a single entry per CDR3 protein. In the table there are some 180,000 distinct CDR3 sequences, roughly a fifth of which are singletons. Sequenced material: PBMCs. The receptors shown here come from a human donor in good health (CMV status not recorded). Some clones in this sample may be carry-over from other donors' samples.

The chain links TRBV6-2 or TRBV6-3 to TRBJ2-7; 10 bases align to TRBD2. The CDR3 loop spans 19 amino acids. The ends lost 6 bases at V and 0 bases at J; junction bases unmatched: 17. CDR1 and CDR2 from the germline V gene are MNHEY and SVGEGT. CDR3 sequence: CASRNPPGLALLSSYEQYF. The CDR3 nucleotides are TGTGCCAGCAGAAACCCTCCGGGACTAGCGCTACTTTCCTCCTACGAGCAGTACTTC.

The sample holds many counts of this clonotype. The CDR3 DNA reads as TGTGCCAGCAGCTTGACAGGGTTGACTGAAGCTTTCTTT. Translated: CASSLTGLTEAFF. V usage is TRBV7-3 and J usage is TRBJ1-1; 7 bases map to TRBD1. The CDR3 spans 13 residues. V was clipped by 3 bases and J by 5 bases; unmatched bases: 3. Germline V gene data show CDR1 as SGHTA and CDR2 as FQGTGA.

This chain joins TRBV3-1 and TRBJ1-4; 8 positions agree with TRBD1. The CDR3 is 16 amino acids. The V gene's germline CDR1 is LGHDT and CDR2 YNNKEL (reference sequence). V lost 4 bases, J lost 7 bases, and 11 bases stayed unmatched. The CDR3 nucleotides read TGTGCCAGCAGCCCCCAGACCGGGACAGGAGGTGAAAAACTGTTTTTT. Translation: CASSPQTGTGGEKLFF.

This clonotype came up many times. This chain links TRBV6-2 or TRBV6-3 with TRBJ2-1, with TRBD2 as a possible D gene (6 bases). CDR3 size: 13 residues. CDR1 and CDR2 (germline): MNHEY, SVGEGT. Trimming removed 8 bases from V and 8 bases from J, with 16 bases in between. CDR3 nucleotide sequence: TGTGCCAGCTCTGGAGGGCCGGTCGATGAGCAGTTCTTC. It is translated as CASSGGPVDEQFF.

This clonotype showed up just a few times. The chain uses TRBV20-1 and TRBJ2-7, with D perhaps TRBD2 (5 bases). V shed 6 bases and J shed 4 bases, with 22 bases lying between them. Germline V lookup: CDR1 DFQATT, CDR2 SNEGSKA (reference sequence). The CDR3 has 15 amino acids. The CDR3 spells CSASSSLTNVYEQYF. Written as DNA, the CDR3 is TGCAGTGCCTCTTCTAGCCTCACGAACGTGTACGAGCAGTACTTC.

The V and J genes are TRBV6-5 and TRBJ2-3, with unresolved D. Germline CDR1 and CDR2: MNHEY and SVGAGI. V lost 0 bases, J lost 3 bases, and 7 bases lay in between. The CDR3 consists of 14 residues. The CDR3 region has the DNA TGTGCCAGCAGTTACTCATTGGGAACAGATACGCAGTATTTT. It translates to CASSYSLGTDTQYF.

The table lists this clonotype with a few counts. The chain joins TRBV20-1 to TRBJ2-5; 7 bases are shared with TRBD1. Germline-derived CDR1 and CDR2 are DFQATT and SNEGSKA (reference sequence). V was clipped by 5 bases and J by 5 bases; unmatched bases: 8. CDR3 length: 13 residues. The CDR3 DNA follows: TGCAGTGCTGTGACAGGGAAATTCGAGACCCAGTACTTC. Encoded protein: CSAVTGKFETQYF.

CDR3 sequence (DNA): TGTGCCAGCAGCCCCTTCGGTGACGGCTACACCTTC. Amino acids: CASSPFGDGYTF. The J gene is TRBJ1-2, the V gene TRBV6-6; D not certain. The CDR3 covers 12 residues. Germline CDR1 MNHNY, CDR2 SVGAGI (reference sequence). Trimming took off 6 bases at V and 8 bases at J, with 13 bases between the two ends.

The chain is built from TRBV6-2 or TRBV6-3 and TRBJ2-3; 7 positions match TRBD2. Germline-derived CDR1 and CDR2 are MNHEY and SVGEGT. V was pared by 2 bases and J by 5 bases, with 7 bases of the junction left unmatched. The CDR3 loop spans 15 amino acids. The CDR3 DNA is TGTGCCAGCAGTTACACAGGAGCGGGGATAGATACGCAGTATTTT. Translated, it gives CASSYTGAGIDTQYF.

This clonotype was seen a handful of times. The chain has TRBV7-2 and TRBJ2-7; a possible D gene is TRBD1 (5 bases). Per the germline V gene, CDR1 is SGHTA and CDR2 is FQGNSA. Between the trimmed V and J ends, which lost 5 bases and 2 bases, there was a span of 10 bases. This CDR3 spans 13 amino acids. CDR3 in amino acids: CASSHDSTYEQYF. In DNA, the CDR3 is TGTGCCAGCAGCCACGACAGTACCTACGAGCAGTACTTC. The complete variable domain, with remaining parts taken from reference TRBV7-2 and TRBJ2-7, reads GAGVSQSPSNKVTEKGKDVELRCDPISGHTALYWYRQSLGQGLEFLIYFQGNSAPDKSGLPSDRFSAERTGGSVSTLTIQRTQQEDSAVYLCASSHDSTYEQYFGPGTRLTVT.

A remark on this clonotype: A much larger clonotype is one base distant, so this may be a read error. The conserved phenylalanine or tryptophan normally closing the CDR3 is absent here, so this likely arose from a read error. This rearrangement joins TRBV6-2 or TRBV6-3 to TRBJ2-1, with 9 bases lining up with TRBD2. The J segment lost 6 bases and the V segment lost 5 bases, leaving 8 bases of the junction unmatched. This CDR3 has 15 amino acids. The germline gives CDR1 MNHEY, CDR2 SVGEGT. CDR3 loop: CASSPGGGRANEQFL. CDR3 nucleotides: TGTGCCAGCAGTCCCGGGGGCGGGAGGGCCAATGAGCAGTTCCTC.

V is TRBV5-4 and J is TRBJ2-7; D not resolved. The CDR3 sequence is 13 residues long. The germline gives CDR1 SGHNT, CDR2 YYREEE (reference sequence). V gave up 4 bases and J gave up 5 bases, with 13 bases separating them. The CDR3 DNA reads TGTGCCAGCAGCAAAAAGGGTGGCCACGAGCAGTACTTC. Translating it yields CASSKKGGHEQYF.

This clonotype was picked up a small number of times. The rearrangement joins TRBV5-1 to TRBJ2-7; D is unclear. Trimming left V 1 base short and J 5 bases short, with 19 bases between. Germline V gene lookup returns CDR1 SGHRS and CDR2 YFSETQ. There are 16 residues in the CDR3. DNA for the CDR3: TGCGCCAGCAGCTTGAGCAGGACGCCGAAAGGCGACGAGCAGTACTTC. It translates to CASSLSRTPKGDEQYF.

CDR3 coding DNA: TGCAGTGCTACCCCCCGACTAGCGGGGGCCACAGATACGCAGTATTTT. Translated: CSATPRLAGATDTQYF. The rearrangement links TRBV20-1 to TRBJ2-3, with TRBD2 matching 12 bases. The V gene end was trimmed by 4 bases and the J gene end by 2 bases; junction bases not matched to a gene: 7. Germline V gives CDR1 DFQATT, CDR2 SNEGSKA (reference sequence). CDR3 length: 16 amino acids.

The rearrangement uses TRBV7-4 and TRBJ2-7; 9 nucleotides agree with TRBD2. Germline CDR1 SGHVT, CDR2 SQSDAQ. Losses at the gene ends were 5 bases for V and 2 bases for J; bases not matched to a gene: 10. CDR3 size: 16 residues. CDR3 nucleotides: TGTGCCAGCAGCCCAATAGCGGGAGTTAGCACCTACGAGCAGTACTTC. It codes for CASSPIAGVSTYEQYF.

This clonotype was recorded many times. The chain employs TRBV7-2 and TRBJ2-7; 7 bases agree with TRBD2. This CDR3 contains 14 residues. CDR1 and CDR2 (germline): SGHTA, FQGNSA. The V gene end was trimmed by 5 bases and the J gene end by 5 bases; junction bases not matched to a gene: 9. CDR3 amino acids: CASSLTGLVDEQYF. Written as DNA, the CDR3 is TGTGCCAGCAGCCTCACAGGACTAGTCGACGAGCAGTACTTC.

The chain recombines TRBV7-9 with TRBJ2-1; 7 positions match TRBD1. V lost 4 bases to trimming and J lost 3 bases; unmatched junction nucleotides: 6. Germline V CDR1 and CDR2: SEHNR, FQNEAQ (reference sequence). The CDR3 spans 15 residues. The chain's CDR3 is CASSSGQVNYNEQFF. The CDR3 DNA reads as TGTGCCAGCAGCTCCGGACAGGTTAACTACAATGAGCAGTTCTTC.

This clonotype counts as medium-sized. The rearrangement links TRBV7-8 to TRBJ2-1; 10 bases match TRBD2. The CDR3 contains 18 residues. Germline assignment: CDR1 SGHVS and CDR2 FQNEAQ. The junction had 14 bases not matched to a gene; V was cut back by 8 bases and J by 1 base. CDR3 sequence: CASGKRTSGGGSYNEQFF. CDR3 DNA: TGTGCCAGCGGCAAGAGGACGAGCGGGGGGGGGTCCTACAATGAGCAGTTCTTC.

This clonotype was seen repeatedly, ten times or more. This rearrangement joins TRBV7-2 to TRBJ2-2; 8 nucleotides match TRBD2. The CDR3 runs to 17 residues. CDR1 is SGHTA, CDR2 FQGNSA, per germline. After removal of 1 base from V and 6 bases from J, the junction contained 10 bases not matched to a gene. The CDR3 here is CASSLVRTSYESGELFF. CDR3 sequence (DNA): TGTGCCAGCAGCTTAGTGAGGACTAGCTATGAATCCGGGGAGCTGTTTTTT.

The chain links TRBV2 to TRBJ2-7, with a possible D match to TRBD1 (6 bases). Germline V CDR1 and CDR2: SNHLY, FYNNEI. V lost 4 bases and J lost 6, with 16 bases in between. The CDR3 sequence is 14 residues long. CDR3 nucleotide sequence: TGTGCCAGCAGTGTACCCAGGGGTGGAAGCGAGCAGTACTTC. Its translation is CASSVPRGGSEQYF.

In this sample, this clonotype turned up many times. The V and J genes are TRBV7-2 and TRBJ2-7; 7 bases fit TRBD1. The junction had 11 bases not matched to a gene; V was cut back by 10 bases and J by 2 bases. The germline CDR1 and CDR2 sequences are SGHTA and FQGNSA. The CDR3 length is 14 residues. The CDR3: CATSPPGGTYEQYF. The CDR3 DNA sequence: TGTGCCACCTCCCCCCCAGGGGGAACCTACGAGCAGTACTTC.

As regards this clonotype: A read error is possible here, since a much larger clone lies one base away. The chain is built from TRBV5-1 and TRBJ1-5; D might be TRBD1 (5 bases). V lost 0 bases and J lost 3, with 10 bases in between. Germline V CDR1 and CDR2: SGHRS, YFSETQ. This CDR3 region has 15 residues. CDR3 coding DNA: TGCGCCAGCAGCTTGGGGACAACGGACAATCAGCCCCAGCATTTT. Translated, it gives CASSLGTTDNQPQHF.

This clonotype was detected a few times. The gene calls are TRBV5-5 and TRBJ2-5; 7 nucleotides match TRBD1. Germline loops: CDR1 SGHKS, CDR2 YYEKEE (reference sequence). J gave up 5 bases and V 3 bases, and 4 bases lay outside the gene matches. The CDR3 loop spans 13 amino acids. The CDR3 loop is CASSSGGEETQYF. For the CDR3, the DNA is TGTGCCAGCAGCTCAGGGGGTGAGGAGACCCAGTACTTC.